The TCR beta chain described here comes from a study of T cells in Graves' hyperthyroidism and ophthalmopathy. Overall study findings and caveats: Blood also contained most expanded thyroid clonotypes above 0.001.

Diagnostic decisions used clinical symptoms, serum thyroxine and TRAb, thyroid ultrasound and orbital computed tomography. This clonotype occurred a few times. Its antigen is undetermined. Germline V gives CDR1 MDHEN, CDR2 SYDVKM. Trimming shortened V by 8 bases and J by 0 bases, and 14 bases separated the two germline ends. The CDR3 sequence is 16 residues long. Amplification of TCR beta CDR3 regions was performed using RNA transcripts as template. The study used the HTBI primer set for a first-round RT-PCR of the TCR CDR3. One entry per CDR3 protein results from TCRdb running MiXCR on the multiplex PCR reads. The sample has about 350,000 distinct CDR3 sequences; roughly 15% are singletons.

The sample comprised blood. This TCR derives from a woman aged 55-75 years with Graves' ophthalmopathy. V usage is TRBV28 and J usage is TRBJ2-6, with no clear D. The CDR3: CASSVGGSSGANVLTF. The DNA of the CDR3 is TGTGCCAGCTCCGTCGGCGGAAGCTCTGGGGCCAACGTCCTGACTTTC. The full variable domain, in which reference TRBV28 and TRBJ2-6 provide the parts outside the CDR3, is DVKVTQSSRYLVKRTGEKVFLECVQDMDHENMFWYRQDPGLGLRLIYFSYDVKMKEKGDIPEGYSVSREKKERFSLILESASTNQTSMYLCASSVGGSSGANVLTFGAGSRLTVL.